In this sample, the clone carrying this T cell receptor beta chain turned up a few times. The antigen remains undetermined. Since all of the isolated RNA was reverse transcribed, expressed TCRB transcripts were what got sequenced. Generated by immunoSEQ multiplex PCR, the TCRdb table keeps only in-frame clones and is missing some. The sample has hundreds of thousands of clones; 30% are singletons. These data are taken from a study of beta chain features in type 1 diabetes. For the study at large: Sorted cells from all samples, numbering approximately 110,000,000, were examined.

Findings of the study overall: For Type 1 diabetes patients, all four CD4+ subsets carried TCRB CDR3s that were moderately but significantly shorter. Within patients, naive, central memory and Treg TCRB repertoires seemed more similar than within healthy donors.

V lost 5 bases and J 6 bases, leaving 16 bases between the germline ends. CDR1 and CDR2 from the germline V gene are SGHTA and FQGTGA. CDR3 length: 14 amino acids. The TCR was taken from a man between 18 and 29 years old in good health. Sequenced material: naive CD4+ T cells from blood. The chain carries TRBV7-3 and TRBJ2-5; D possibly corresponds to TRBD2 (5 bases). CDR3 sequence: CASSPMGSTKTQYF. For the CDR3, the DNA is TGTGCCAGCAGCCCCATGGGGAGTACGAAGACCCAGTACTTC.